These T cell receptor beta chains were read from a single sample in a study of T cells in Graves' hyperthyroidism and ophthalmopathy. MiXCR was run by TCRdb on the multiplex PCR reads, yielding one entry per CDR3 protein. This sample has about 560,000 distinct CDR3 sequences; over 15% occur once, and the top ten carry around a sixth. Sample: blood. Receptors originate from a young woman with Graves' hyperthyroidism. Both conserved end residues are part of each CDR3. A D gene is named only where the DNA matches it firmly. Not every row has a clone size; where given, it reads once, few, many or a size class.

clone_size: many
d_call: .
j_call: TRBJ1-5
v_call: TRBV28
cdr3_aa: CASTQRGAGYQPQHF
cdr3_nt: TGTGCCAGCACCCAAAGGGGGGCAGGGTATCAGCCCCAGCATTTT

clone_size: many
d_call: TRBD1
j_call: TRBJ1-1
v_call: TRBV20-1
cdr3_aa: CSARRQGTEAFF
cdr3_nt: TGCAGTGCTAGGCGACAGGGCACTGAAGCTTTCTTT

clone_size: many
d_call: TRBD2
j_call: TRBJ2-1
v_call: TRBV12-3/TRBV12-4
cdr3_aa: CASSPSGVTYNEQFF
cdr3_nt: TGTGCCAGCAGCCCTAGCGGGGTCACCTACAATGAGCAGTTCTTC

clone_size: many
d_call: .
j_call: TRBJ2-7
v_call: TRBV2
cdr3_aa: CASSDSRGSPEQYF
cdr3_nt: TGTGCCAGCAGTGACAGCAGGGGCTCCCCCGAGCAGTACTTC

clone_size: once
d_call: TRBD1
j_call: TRBJ1-4
v_call: TRBV20-1
cdr3_aa: CSARGFPGQAEKLFF
cdr3_nt: TGCAGTGCTAGAGGTTTTCCGGGACAGGCCGAAAAACTGTTTTTT

clone_size: many
d_call: .
j_call: TRBJ1-1
v_call: TRBV12-3/TRBV12-4
cdr3_aa: CASSLVERAEAFF
cdr3_nt: TGTGCCAGCAGTTTAGTTGAGCGCGCTGAAGCTTTCTTT

clone_size: few
d_call: .
j_call: TRBJ2-2
v_call: TRBV11-3
cdr3_aa: CASSLFQVPGELFF
cdr3_nt: TGTGCCAGCAGCTTATTTCAGGTTCCCGGGGAGCTGTTTTTT

clone_size: few
d_call: TRBD2
j_call: TRBJ2-3
v_call: TRBV5-1
cdr3_aa: CASSTSVLRGSDTQYF
cdr3_nt: TGCGCCAGCAGCACCTCCGTGTTGCGGGGGTCAGATACGCAGTATTTT

clone_size: .
d_call: .
j_call: TRBJ1-1
v_call: TRBV2
cdr3_aa: CASYFYSNTEAFF
cdr3_nt: TGTGCCAGCTACTTTTATTCGAACACTGAAGCTTTCTTT

clone_size: many
d_call: .
j_call: TRBJ1-4
v_call: TRBV2
cdr3_aa: CASSGTALYEKLFF
cdr3_nt: TGTGCCAGCAGTGGGACGGCATTATATGAAAAACTGTTTTTT

clone_size: few
d_call: .
j_call: TRBJ2-5
v_call: TRBV20-1
cdr3_aa: CSARAPDREETQYF
cdr3_nt: TGCAGTGCTAGAGCCCCGGACAGAGAAGAGACCCAGTACTTC

clone_size: many
d_call: .
j_call: TRBJ2-3
v_call: TRBV30
cdr3_aa: CAWSVGTADTQYF
cdr3_nt: TGTGCCTGGAGTGTAGGGACCGCGGATACGCAGTATTTT

clone_size: many
d_call: .
j_call: TRBJ2-3
v_call: TRBV9
cdr3_aa: CASSYEPGQLSTDTQYF
cdr3_nt: TGTGCCAGCAGCTACGAGCCGGGACAACTTAGCACAGATACGCAGTATTTT

clone_size: many
d_call: .
j_call: TRBJ1-1
v_call: TRBV29-1
cdr3_aa: CSALTGNTEAFF
cdr3_nt: TGCAGCGCGTTGACAGGGAACACTGAAGCTTTCTTT

clone_size: .
d_call: .
j_call: TRBJ2-1
v_call: TRBV28
cdr3_aa: CAWESHNEQFF
cdr3_nt: TGTGCGTGGGAGTCGCACAATGAGCAGTTCTTC

clone_size: .
d_call: TRBD2
j_call: TRBJ2-5
v_call: TRBV5-1
cdr3_aa: CASKRLAGVAETQYF
cdr3_nt: TGCGCCAGCAAACGACTAGCGGGAGTTGCGGAGACCCAGTACTTC

clone_size: many
d_call: TRBD1
j_call: TRBJ1-2
v_call: TRBV11-2
cdr3_aa: CASSPDRRYGYTF
cdr3_nt: TGTGCCAGCAGCCCGGACAGGCGGTATGGCTACACCTTC

clone_size: .
d_call: .
j_call: TRBJ1-4
v_call: TRBV30
cdr3_aa: CAWSLQGTNEKLFF
cdr3_nt: TGTGCCTGGAGTCTACAGGGAACTAATGAAAAACTGTTTTTT

clone_size: few
d_call: .
j_call: TRBJ2-7
v_call: TRBV19
cdr3_aa: CASSIRISVRGVSYEQYF
cdr3_nt: TGTGCCAGTAGTATTAGGATCTCCGTCCGAGGGGTTTCCTACGAGCAGTACTTC

clone_size: many
d_call: .
j_call: TRBJ1-6
v_call: TRBV6-2/TRBV6-3
cdr3_aa: CASRPPGVGPNSPLHF
cdr3_nt: TGTGCCAGCAGACCCCCAGGGGTGGGTCCGAATTCACCCCTCCACTTT

clone_size: few
d_call: .
j_call: TRBJ2-2
v_call: TRBV14
cdr3_aa: CASSQDQVGEDTGELFF
cdr3_nt: TGTGCCAGCAGCCAAGATCAGGTGGGAGAGGACACCGGGGAGCTGTTTTTT

clone_size: .
d_call: TRBD2
j_call: TRBJ2-1
v_call: TRBV18
cdr3_aa: CASSGTSGRELANEQFF
cdr3_nt: TGTGCCAGCTCAGGGACTAGCGGGAGGGAATTGGCGAATGAGCAGTTCTTC

clone_size: .
d_call: .
j_call: TRBJ1-6
v_call: TRBV7-2
cdr3_aa: CASSLGAANSPLHF
cdr3_nt: TGTGCCAGCAGCTTAGGGGCGGCGAATTCACCCCTCCACTTT

clone_size: many
d_call: TRBD2
j_call: TRBJ2-7
v_call: TRBV2
cdr3_aa: CASSDWGGYEQYF
cdr3_nt: TGTGCCAGCAGTGACTGGGGGGGCTACGAGCAGTACTTC

clone_size: many
d_call: TRBD1
j_call: TRBJ2-4
v_call: TRBV11-2
cdr3_aa: CASSQLQGRGNIQYF
cdr3_nt: TGTGCCAGCAGCCAACTACAGGGGCGCGGAAACATTCAGTACTTC

clone_size: many
d_call: .
j_call: TRBJ2-7
v_call: TRBV5-8
cdr3_aa: CASREPGTGSYEQYF
cdr3_nt: TGTGCCAGCAGGGAACCGGGGACTGGATCCTACGAGCAGTACTTC

clone_size: few
d_call: .
j_call: TRBJ1-3
v_call: TRBV4-1
cdr3_aa: CASSQEGFVGSGNTIYF
cdr3_nt: TGCGCCAGCAGCCAAGAGGGGTTCGTGGGCTCTGGAAACACCATATATTTT

clone_size: few
d_call: TRBD2
j_call: TRBJ2-5
v_call: TRBV24-1
cdr3_aa: CATSDYTGTSAQETQYF
cdr3_nt: TGTGCCACCAGTGACTACACCGGGACTAGCGCTCAAGAGACCCAGTACTTC

clone_size: many
d_call: .
j_call: TRBJ1-5
v_call: TRBV7-9
cdr3_aa: CASSLDGQPQHF
cdr3_nt: TGTGCCAGCAGCTTAGACGGCCAGCCCCAGCATTTT

clone_size: .
d_call: .
j_call: TRBJ1-1
v_call: TRBV28
cdr3_aa: CASSFSVGEAFF
cdr3_nt: TGTGCCAGCAGTTTCTCGGTAGGGGAAGCTTTCTTT

clone_size: few
d_call: .
j_call: TRBJ1-3
v_call: TRBV6-1
cdr3_aa: CASSLGPPSAGNTIYF
cdr3_nt: TGTGCCAGCAGTCTCGGGCCTCCGTCTGCTGGAAACACCATATATTTT

clone_size: many
d_call: TRBD2
j_call: TRBJ2-3
v_call: TRBV12-3/TRBV12-4
cdr3_aa: CASRLAGTDTQYF
cdr3_nt: TGTGCCAGCAGGCTAGCGGGCACAGATACGCAGTATTTT

clone_size: .
d_call: .
j_call: TRBJ1-4
v_call: TRBV4-1
cdr3_aa: CASSQDRGRIGEKLFF
cdr3_nt: TGCGCCAGCAGCCAAGATCGCGGCAGAATCGGTGAAAAACTGTTTTTT

clone_size: .
d_call: TRBD2
j_call: TRBJ2-3
v_call: TRBV9
cdr3_aa: CASSPRASGGGTDTQYF
cdr3_nt: TGTGCCAGCAGCCCCCGGGCTAGCGGAGGTGGCACAGATACGCAGTATTTT

clone_size: many
d_call: .
j_call: TRBJ1-1
v_call: TRBV20-1
cdr3_aa: CSAREGLGMNTEAFF
cdr3_nt: TGCAGTGCTAGAGAGGGGCTGGGTATGAACACTGAAGCTTTCTTT

clone_size: .
d_call: .
j_call: TRBJ2-5
v_call: TRBV6-5
cdr3_aa: CASSYGPPDFFQETQYF
cdr3_nt: TGTGCCAGCAGTTATGGTCCCCCCGACTTTTTCCAAGAGACCCAGTACTTC

clone_size: many
d_call: .
j_call: TRBJ2-7
v_call: TRBV27
cdr3_aa: CASSLGQPYEQYF
cdr3_nt: TGTGCCAGCAGTTTAGGACAGCCCTACGAGCAGTACTTC

clone_size: few
d_call: TRBD2
j_call: TRBJ2-1
v_call: TRBV5-1
cdr3_aa: CASSYLAGGSYNEQFF
cdr3_nt: TGCGCCAGCAGCTACTTAGCGGGAGGCTCCTACAATGAGCAGTTCTTC

clone_size: few
d_call: .
j_call: TRBJ1-2
v_call: TRBV4-3
cdr3_aa: CASSQDADNYGYTF
cdr3_nt: TGCGCCAGCAGCCAAGATGCGGATAACTATGGCTACACCTTC

clone_size: few
d_call: .
j_call: TRBJ1-6
v_call: TRBV20-1
cdr3_aa: CSARTVTGYNSPLHF
cdr3_nt: TGCAGTGCTAGGACCGTTACGGGCTATAATTCACCCCTCCACTTT

clone_size: few
d_call: .
j_call: TRBJ1-4
v_call: TRBV12-3/TRBV12-4
cdr3_aa: CASSLSGFVNEKLFF
cdr3_nt: TGTGCCAGCAGTTTATCGGGTTTCGTAAATGAAAAACTGTTTTTT

clone_size: .
d_call: .
j_call: TRBJ2-5
v_call: TRBV7-9
cdr3_aa: CASSLGALSEETQYF
cdr3_nt: TGTGCCAGCAGCTTAGGGGCGCTTTCGGAAGAGACCCAGTACTTC

clone_size: few
d_call: .
j_call: TRBJ2-5
v_call: TRBV29-1
cdr3_aa: CSASLGQETQYF
cdr3_nt: TGCAGCGCCTCACTGGGCCAAGAGACCCAGTACTTC

clone_size: few
d_call: .
j_call: TRBJ2-7
v_call: TRBV6-6
cdr3_aa: CASSYSTAGAWEQYF
cdr3_nt: TGTGCCAGCAGTTACTCCACAGCCGGGGCGTGGGAGCAGTACTTC

clone_size: .
d_call: .
j_call: TRBJ2-7
v_call: TRBV12-3/TRBV12-4
cdr3_aa: CASSFALPPYEQYF
cdr3_nt: TGTGCCAGCAGTTTCGCGCTTCCACCCTACGAGCAGTACTTC

clone_size: many
d_call: .
j_call: TRBJ1-1
v_call: TRBV28
cdr3_aa: CASSLILSIGFTEAFF
cdr3_nt: TGTGCCAGCAGTTTAATCTTAAGCATAGGGTTCACTGAAGCTTTCTTT